This entry concerns a single T cell receptor (beta chain). Its antigen remains unknown. Sequencing used immunoSEQ multiplex PCR; TCRdb keeps in-frame clones, though not all of them. This table holds around 1.1 million clones, around 78% found once. CDR3 length equals 16 residues. V shed 6 bases, J shed 0 bases, and the junction held 7 bases outside the gene matches. Looked up from germline, CDR1 is MDHEN and CDR2 is SYDVKM. The sample comes from a study of shared clonotypes between healthy human individuals. Study observations and caveats: Clonotype sharing among donors likely depends on sequencing depth.

Sequencing was done on a sample of memory CD4+ T cells from PBMCs. Described subset: CD45RA-negative fraction. The V gene is TRBV28, the J gene TRBJ2-1; 8 nucleotides agree with TRBD2. The sequence derives from a man aged 18 to 30 in good health. Some clones in this sample may be carry-over from other donors' samples. Here the CDR3 DNA reads TGTGCCAGCAGCGCTAGACTAGCGAGCTCCTACAATGAGCAGTTCTTC. Protein product: CASSARLASSYNEQFF.